This T cell receptor (beta chain) was observed in a study of cytomegalovirus exposure and HLA in healthy donors. Study-level information: Prior work identified around 100 million unique TCR beta sequences in about 179 million T cells.

Donors counted as nominally healthy when sampled, yet unrecorded immune exposures were likely. Notes on the study in general: Compared with the approximately 680-donor mean, an Asian-associated ancestry cluster reportedly had fewer N-insertions, according to a later analysis.

Germline values: CDR1 MDHEN, CDR2 SYDVKM. The germline V and J ends were trimmed by 5 bases and 2 bases, with 13 bases remaining between them. CDR3 size: 15 residues. The PCR employed 60 Vbeta primers together with 13 Jbeta primers. Libraries were prepared by immunoSEQ multiplex PCR; TCRdb keeps only in-frame clonotypes and omits some of them. The table shows under 200,000 clones, with around 87% occurring only once. Regarding this clone: Its specificity is unknown.

The source is a boy aged 2 to 10 in good health and CMV-seronegative. This sequence joins TRBV28 and TRBJ2-1; D remains ambiguous. The sample consisted of PBMCs. The chain's CDR3 is CASSGDSGAYNEQFF. CDR3 nucleotide sequence: TGTGCCAGCAGTGGCGACTCCGGTGCCTACAATGAGCAGTTCTTC.